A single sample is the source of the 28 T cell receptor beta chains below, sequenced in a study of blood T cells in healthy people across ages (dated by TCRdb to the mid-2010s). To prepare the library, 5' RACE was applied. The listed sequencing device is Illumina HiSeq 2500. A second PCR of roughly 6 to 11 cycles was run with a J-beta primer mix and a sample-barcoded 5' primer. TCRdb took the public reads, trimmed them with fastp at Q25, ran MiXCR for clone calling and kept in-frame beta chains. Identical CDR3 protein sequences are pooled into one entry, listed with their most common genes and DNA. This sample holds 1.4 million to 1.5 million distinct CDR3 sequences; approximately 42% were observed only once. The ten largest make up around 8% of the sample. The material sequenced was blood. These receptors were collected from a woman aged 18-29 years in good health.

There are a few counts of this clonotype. Here the CDR3 DNA reads TGTGCCAGCAGCTTAATCAGGGGTGGCTACACCTTC. It specifies CASSLIRGGYTF. This chain joins TRBV13 and TRBJ1-2; possibly TRBD1 for D (6 bases). The CDR3 consists of 12 residues. Trimming shortened V by 2 bases and J by 7 bases, and 8 bases separated the two germline ends. Per germline, CDR1 PRHDT and CDR2 FYEKMQ (reference sequence).

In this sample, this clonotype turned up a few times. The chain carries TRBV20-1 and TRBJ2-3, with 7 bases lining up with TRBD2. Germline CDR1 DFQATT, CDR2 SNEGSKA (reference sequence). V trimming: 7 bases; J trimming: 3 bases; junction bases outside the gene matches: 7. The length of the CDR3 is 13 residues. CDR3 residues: CSGASGTTDTQYF. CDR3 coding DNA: TGCAGTGGAGCTAGCGGTACAACAGATACGCAGTATTTT.

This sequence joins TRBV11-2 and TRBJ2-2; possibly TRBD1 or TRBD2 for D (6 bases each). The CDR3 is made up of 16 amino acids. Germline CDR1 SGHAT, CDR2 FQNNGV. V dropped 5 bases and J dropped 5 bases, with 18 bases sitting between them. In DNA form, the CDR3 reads TGTGCCAGCAGCCCAGTGAAGGGGGGATGGACCGGGGAGCTGTTTTTT. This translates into CASSPVKGGWTGELFF.

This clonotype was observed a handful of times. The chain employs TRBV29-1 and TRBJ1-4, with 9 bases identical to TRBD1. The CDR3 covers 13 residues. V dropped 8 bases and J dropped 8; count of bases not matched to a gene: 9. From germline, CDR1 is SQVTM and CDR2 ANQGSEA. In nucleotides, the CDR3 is TGCAGCTATACCGGGACAGGGTACGAAAAACTGTTTTTT. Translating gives CSYTGTGYEKLFF.

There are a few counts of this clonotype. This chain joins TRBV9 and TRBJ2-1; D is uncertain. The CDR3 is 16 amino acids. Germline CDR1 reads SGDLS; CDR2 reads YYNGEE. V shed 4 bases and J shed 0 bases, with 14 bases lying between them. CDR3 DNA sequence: TGTGCCAGCAGCCCAGTAGGTGTGGGCTCCTACAATGAGCAGTTCTTC. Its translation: CASSPVGVGSYNEQFF.

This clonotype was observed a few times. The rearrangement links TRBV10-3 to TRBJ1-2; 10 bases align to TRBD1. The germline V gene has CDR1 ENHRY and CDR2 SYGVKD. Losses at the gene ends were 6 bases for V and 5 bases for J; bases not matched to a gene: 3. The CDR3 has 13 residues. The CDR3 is CAISGTGVYGYTF. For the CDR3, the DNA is TGTGCCATCAGCGGGACAGGGGTTTATGGCTACACCTTC.

The CDR3 here is CTAGENTEAFF. CDR3 DNA sequence: TGCACCGCAGGGGAGAACACTGAAGCTTTCTTT. The chain has TRBV20-1 and TRBJ1-1; D is perhaps TRBD1 (6 bases). Germline V gene lookup returns CDR1 DFQATT and CDR2 SNEGSKA (reference sequence). The CDR3 has 11 amino acids.

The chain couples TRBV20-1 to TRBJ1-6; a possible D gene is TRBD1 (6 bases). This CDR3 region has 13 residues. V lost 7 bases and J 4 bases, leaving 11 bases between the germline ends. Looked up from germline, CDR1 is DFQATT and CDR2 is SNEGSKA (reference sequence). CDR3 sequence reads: CSVQQGYNSPLHF. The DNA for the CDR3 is TGCAGTGTTCAACAGGGATATAATTCACCCCTCCACTTT.

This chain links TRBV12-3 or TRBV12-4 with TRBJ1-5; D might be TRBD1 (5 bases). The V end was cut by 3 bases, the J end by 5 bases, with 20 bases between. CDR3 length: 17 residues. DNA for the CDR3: TGTGCCAGCAGTTTTGGAGCAAGAGGGGTTGTGGATCAGCCCCAGCATTTT. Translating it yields CASSFGARGVVDQPQHF.

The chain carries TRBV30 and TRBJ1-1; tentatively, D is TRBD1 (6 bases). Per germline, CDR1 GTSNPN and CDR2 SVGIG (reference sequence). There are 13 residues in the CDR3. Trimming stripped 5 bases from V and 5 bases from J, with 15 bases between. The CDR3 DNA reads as TGTGCCTGGCTTTGGGCGGGGGCAACTGAAGCTTTCTTT. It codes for CAWLWAGATEAFF.

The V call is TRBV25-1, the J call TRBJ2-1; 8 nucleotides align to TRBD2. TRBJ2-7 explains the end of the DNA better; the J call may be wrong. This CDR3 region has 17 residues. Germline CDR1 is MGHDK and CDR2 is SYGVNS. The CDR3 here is CASSFDPGTSRYNEQYF. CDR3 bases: TGTGCCAGCAGTTTTGATCCCGGGACTAGTCGCTACAATGAGCAGTACTTC.

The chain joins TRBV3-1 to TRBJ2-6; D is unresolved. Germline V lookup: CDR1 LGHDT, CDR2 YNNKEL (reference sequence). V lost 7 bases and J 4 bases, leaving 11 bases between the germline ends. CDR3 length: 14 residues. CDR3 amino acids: CASTLDGGANVLTF. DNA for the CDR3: TGTGCCAGCACCCTCGACGGCGGGGCCAACGTCCTGACTTTC.

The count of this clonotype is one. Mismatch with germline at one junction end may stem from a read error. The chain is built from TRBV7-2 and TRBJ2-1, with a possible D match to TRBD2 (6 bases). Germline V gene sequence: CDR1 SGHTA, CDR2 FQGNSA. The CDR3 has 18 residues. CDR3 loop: CASSSVSSWAGWYNELFF. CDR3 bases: TGTGCCAGCAGCTCGGTGTCTTCCTGGGCGGGATGGTACAATGAGCTGTTCTTC.

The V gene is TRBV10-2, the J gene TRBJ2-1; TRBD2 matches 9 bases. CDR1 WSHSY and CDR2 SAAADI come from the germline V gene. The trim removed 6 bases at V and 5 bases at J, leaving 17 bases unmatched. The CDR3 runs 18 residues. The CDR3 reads CASRVLSGGAPRDNEQFF. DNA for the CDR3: TGCGCCAGCAGAGTTCTTAGCGGGGGTGCGCCAAGGGACAATGAGCAGTTCTTC.

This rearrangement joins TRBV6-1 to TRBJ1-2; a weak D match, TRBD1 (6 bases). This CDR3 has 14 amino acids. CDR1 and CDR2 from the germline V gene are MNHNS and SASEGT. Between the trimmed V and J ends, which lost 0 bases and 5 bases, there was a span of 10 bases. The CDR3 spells CASSEAARGYGYTF. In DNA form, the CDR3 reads TGTGCCAGCAGTGAAGCAGCCAGGGGTTATGGCTACACCTTC.

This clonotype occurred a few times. DNA of the CDR3: TGTGCCAGCAGTGACGAGGGAGTATACGGCAATGAGCAGTTCTTC. Translated, it gives CASSDEGVYGNEQFF. The chain recombines TRBV2 with TRBJ2-1; a weak D match, TRBD2 (5 bases). CDR3 length: 15 residues. The V end was cut by 3 bases, the J end by 6 bases, with 15 bases between. Per germline, CDR1 SNHLY and CDR2 FYNNEI.

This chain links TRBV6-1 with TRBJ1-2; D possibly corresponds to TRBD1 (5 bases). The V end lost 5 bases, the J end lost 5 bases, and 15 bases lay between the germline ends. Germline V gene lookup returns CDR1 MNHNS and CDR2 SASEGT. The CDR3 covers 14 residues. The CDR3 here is CASSLDILVYGYTF. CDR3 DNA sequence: TGTGCCAGCAGTTTGGACATCCTTGTTTATGGCTACACCTTC.

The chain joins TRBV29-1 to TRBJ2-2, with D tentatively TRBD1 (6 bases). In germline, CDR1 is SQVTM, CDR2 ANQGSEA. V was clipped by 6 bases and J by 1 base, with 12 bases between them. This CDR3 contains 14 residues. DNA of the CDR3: TGCAGCGTCTCAGGGGCCCAGAACACCGGGGAGCTGTTTTTT. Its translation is CSVSGAQNTGELFF.

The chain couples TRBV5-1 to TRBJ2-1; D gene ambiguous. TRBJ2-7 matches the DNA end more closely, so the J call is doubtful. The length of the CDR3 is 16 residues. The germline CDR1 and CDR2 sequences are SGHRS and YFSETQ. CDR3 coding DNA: TGCGCCAGCAGCCCCGCCCATAAAGGGTCCTACAATGAGCAGTACTTC. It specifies CASSPAHKGSYNEQYF.

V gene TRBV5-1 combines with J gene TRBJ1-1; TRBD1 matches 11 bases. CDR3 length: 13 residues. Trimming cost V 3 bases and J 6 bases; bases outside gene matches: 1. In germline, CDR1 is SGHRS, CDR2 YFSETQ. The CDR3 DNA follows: TGCGCCAGCAGCTGGGACAGGGGGGCTGAAGCTTTCTTT. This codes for CASSWDRGAEAFF.

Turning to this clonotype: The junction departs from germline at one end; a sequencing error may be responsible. The CDR3 reads CVSSPYPDTQYF. CDR3 in DNA: TGTGTCAGCAGCCCCTATCCAGATACGCAGTATTTT. V usage is TRBV11-2 and J usage is TRBJ2-3, with D hard to call. Germline V gene lookup returns CDR1 SGHAT and CDR2 FQNNGV. The CDR3 length is 12 residues.

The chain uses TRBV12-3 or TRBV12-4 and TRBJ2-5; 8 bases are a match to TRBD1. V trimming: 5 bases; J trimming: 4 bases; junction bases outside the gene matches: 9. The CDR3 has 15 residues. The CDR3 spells CASSLGQGLGETQYF. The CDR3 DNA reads TGTGCCAGCAGTCTCGGACAGGGACTGGGAGAGACCCAGTACTTC.

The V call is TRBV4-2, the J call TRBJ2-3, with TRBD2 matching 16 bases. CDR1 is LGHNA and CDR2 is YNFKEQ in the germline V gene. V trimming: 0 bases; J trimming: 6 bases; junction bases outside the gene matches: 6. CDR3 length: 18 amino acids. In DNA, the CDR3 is TGTGCCAGCAGCCAAGATCGGGGACTAGCGGGGGGGCGCGATACGCAGTATTTT. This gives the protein CASSQDRGLAGGRDTQYF.

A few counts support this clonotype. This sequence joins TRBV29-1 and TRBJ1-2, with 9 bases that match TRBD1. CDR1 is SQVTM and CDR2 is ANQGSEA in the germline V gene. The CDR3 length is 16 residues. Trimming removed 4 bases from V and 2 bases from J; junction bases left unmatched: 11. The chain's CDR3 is CSVGGGDRVRNYGYTF. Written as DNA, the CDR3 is TGCAGCGTTGGGGGTGGGGACAGGGTGAGAAACTATGGCTACACCTTC.

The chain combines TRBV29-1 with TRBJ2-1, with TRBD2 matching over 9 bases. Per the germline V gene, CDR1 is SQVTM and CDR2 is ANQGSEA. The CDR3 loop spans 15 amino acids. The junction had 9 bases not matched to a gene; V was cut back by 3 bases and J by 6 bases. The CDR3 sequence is CSVDSPAGGTNEQFF. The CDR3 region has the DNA TGCAGCGTTGACTCCCCAGCGGGGGGAACCAATGAGCAGTTCTTC.

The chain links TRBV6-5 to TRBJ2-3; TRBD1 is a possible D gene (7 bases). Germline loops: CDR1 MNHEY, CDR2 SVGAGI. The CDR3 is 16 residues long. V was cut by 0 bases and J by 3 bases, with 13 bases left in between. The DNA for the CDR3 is TGTGCCAGCAGTTACTCGACAGGGAGCGGGACAGATACGCAGTATTTT. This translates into CASSYSTGSGTDTQYF.

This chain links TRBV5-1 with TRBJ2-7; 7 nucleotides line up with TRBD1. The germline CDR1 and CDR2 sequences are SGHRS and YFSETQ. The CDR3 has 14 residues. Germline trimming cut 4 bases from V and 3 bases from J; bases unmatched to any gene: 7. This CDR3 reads CASSVDRTYYEQYF. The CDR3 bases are TGCGCCAGCAGCGTGGACAGGACCTACTACGAGCAGTACTTC.

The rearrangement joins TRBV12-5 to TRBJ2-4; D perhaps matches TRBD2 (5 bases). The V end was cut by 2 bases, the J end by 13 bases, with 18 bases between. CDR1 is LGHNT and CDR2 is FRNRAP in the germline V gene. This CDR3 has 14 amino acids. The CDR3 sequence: CASGLTLTFWEQYF. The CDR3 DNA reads TGTGCTAGTGGTTTGACACTTACGTTTTGGGAGCAGTACTTC.